Below are 13 T cell receptor beta chains sequenced from a single sample in a study of blood T cells in healthy people across ages. Together with a sample-barcoded 5' primer, a J-beta primer mix was included in a second PCR lasting roughly 6 to 12 cycles. TCRdb reprocessed the 5' RACE reads with MiXCR, giving one entry per CDR3 protein. The table lists hundreds of thousands of distinct CDR3 sequences, under 45% of them singletons, with nearly 20% in the top ten. The material sequenced was blood. All receptors come from a man aged 60 to 69 in good health.

This rearrangement joins TRBV20-1 to TRBJ2-5, with unresolved D. The CDR3 contains 14 residues. Trimming pared 0 bases from V and 2 bases from J, leaving 10 bases between. Germline CDR1 DFQATT, CDR2 SNEGSKA (reference sequence). CDR3 in amino acids: CSARENSGQETQYF. The CDR3 coding sequence is TGCAGTGCTAGAGAGAACTCCGGACAAGAGACCCAGTACTTC.

The chain employs TRBV6-5 and TRBJ1-1, with D unresolved. V shed 6 bases and J shed 1 base, with 6 bases lying between them. Looked up from germline, CDR1 is MNHEY and CDR2 is SVGAGI. The CDR3 has 12 residues. The CDR3 bases are TGTGCCAGCAGGCGGCAGAACACTGAAGCTTTCTTT. Amino acids: CASRRQNTEAFF.

This chain connects TRBV3-1 to TRBJ2-7; D remains ambiguous. The CDR3 totals 15 residues. The germline CDR1 and CDR2 sequences are LGHDT and YNNKEL (reference sequence). V was shortened by 0 bases and J by 7 bases, with 16 bases between the two germline ends. CDR3 region: CASSQDIGFYNEQYF. In DNA, the CDR3 is TGTGCCAGCAGCCAAGATATTGGTTTCTACAATGAGCAGTACTTC.

This clonotype was observed a handful of times. This chain joins TRBV27 and TRBJ1-2, with 7 bases aligning to TRBD1. Trimming removed 5 bases from V and 4 bases from J; junction bases left unmatched: 19. This CDR3 contains 18 residues. Germline CDR1 reads MNHEY; CDR2 reads SMNVEV (reference sequence). CDR3: CASSRREGALSYGYGYTF. The CDR3 nucleotides read TGTGCCAGCAGTCGCCGAGAGGGGGCATTGAGCTATGGCTATGGCTACACCTTC.

About this clonotype: One junction end does not reproduce the germline sequence, and a read error may be involved. The chain is built from TRBV5-6 and TRBJ1-1; a possible D gene is TRBD1 (6 bases). Germline values: CDR1 SGHDT, CDR2 YYEEEE. The CDR3 spans 13 residues. CDR3 sequence reads: CVSRHQGTTEAFF. For the CDR3, the DNA is TGTGTCAGCAGACACCAGGGGACCACTGAAGCTTTCTTT.

This clonotype was seen just once. The V and J genes are TRBV7-8 and TRBJ1-6; unclear D gene. Germline V lookup: CDR1 SGHVS, CDR2 FQNEAQ. V dropped 5 bases and J dropped 9 bases, with 11 bases sitting between them. This CDR3 comprises 13 residues. CDR3 loop: CASSQQMSSPLHF. The CDR3 bases are TGTGCCAGCAGCCAGCAGATGAGTTCACCCCTCCACTTT. Supplemented by reference TRBV7-8 and TRBJ1-6, the full variable domain reads GAGVSQSPRYKVAKRGQDVALRCDPISGHVSLFWYQQALGQGPEFLTYFQNEAQLDKSGLPSDRFFAERPEGSVSTLKIQRTQQEDSAVYLCASSQQMSSPLHFGNGTRLTVT.

This clonotype was observed a few times. V gene TRBV7-9 combines with J gene TRBJ2-7, with D perhaps given as TRBD1 or TRBD2 (5 bases each). The CDR3 runs 14 residues. V was shortened by 5 bases and J by 3 bases, with 14 bases between the two germline ends. CDR1 SEHNR and CDR2 FQNEAQ come from the germline V gene (reference sequence). The CDR3: CASSNRDVDYEQYF. The CDR3 nucleotides are TGTGCCAGCAGCAACCGGGACGTTGACTACGAGCAGTACTTC.

This rearrangement joins TRBV27 to TRBJ2-7, with no clear D. This CDR3 contains 14 residues. V was pared by 2 bases and J by 2 bases, with 10 bases between. The germline gives CDR1 MNHEY, CDR2 SMNVEV (reference sequence). DNA for the CDR3: TGTGCCAGCAGTTTAGTTGCGCCAACCTACGAGCAGTACTTC. Translation: CASSLVAPTYEQYF.

The rearrangement links TRBV5-1 to TRBJ2-5; possibly TRBD2 for D (5 bases). Per the germline V gene, CDR1 is SGHRS and CDR2 is YFSETQ. The CDR3 is 14 amino acids. V lost 0 bases and J lost 5, with 11 bases in between. CDR3 nucleotide sequence: TGCGCCAGCAGCTTGGCCAGGTCGGGGGAGACCCAGTACTTC. This sequence encodes CASSLARSGETQYF.

This clonotype was seen more than once but under ten times. The genes are TRBV7-2 and TRBJ2-5; D is uncertain. V was trimmed by 5 bases and J by 2 bases, leaving 9 bases between them. The germline gives CDR1 SGHTA, CDR2 FQGNSA. The length of the CDR3 is 13 residues. The CDR3 nucleotides are TGTGCCAGCAGCCCCCAACGGCAAGAGACCCAGTACTTC. This gives the protein CASSPQRQETQYF.

This clonotype was counted a single time. A much larger clone is a single base away; this may be a read error. The chain joins TRBV4-3 to TRBJ2-1; D not certain. The germline CDR1 and CDR2 sequences are LGHNA and YSLEER. CDR3 length: 13 amino acids. Trimming shortened V by 0 bases and J by 6 bases, and 6 bases separated the two germline ends. CDR3 DNA: TGCGCCAGCAGCCAAGAATGGGGCAATGAGCAGTTCTTC. This encodes CASSQEWGNEQFF.

This clonotype was observed a few times. This CDR3 reads CASSPRDSSSGANVLTF. Here the CDR3 DNA reads TGTGCCAGCAGCCCCCGGGACAGCAGCTCTGGGGCCAACGTCCTGACTTTC. The chain employs TRBV9 and TRBJ2-6, with 7 bases aligning to TRBD1. With V trimmed by 4 bases and J by 0 bases, 7 bases remained unmatched. The germline gives CDR1 SGDLS, CDR2 YYNGEE. The CDR3 runs to 17 residues. The variable domain in full, completed from reference TRBV9 and TRBJ2-6, reads DSGVTQTPKHLITATGQRVTLRCSPRSGDLSVYWYQQSLDQGLQFLIQYYNGEERAKGNILERFSAQQFPDLHSELNLSSLELGDSALYFCASSPRDSSSGANVLTFGAGSRLTVL.

This clonotype was seen once. DNA for the CDR3: TGCGCCAGCAGCCCGCGAGGACTAGGTTTGTCTGAGCAGTTCTTC. Protein: CASSPRGLGLSEQFF. V gene TRBV5-1 combines with J gene TRBJ2-1; 7 bases agree with TRBD2. There are 15 residues in the CDR3. Germline trimming cut 4 bases from V and 9 bases from J; bases unmatched to any gene: 13. Germline V gene data show CDR1 as SGHRS and CDR2 as YFSETQ.